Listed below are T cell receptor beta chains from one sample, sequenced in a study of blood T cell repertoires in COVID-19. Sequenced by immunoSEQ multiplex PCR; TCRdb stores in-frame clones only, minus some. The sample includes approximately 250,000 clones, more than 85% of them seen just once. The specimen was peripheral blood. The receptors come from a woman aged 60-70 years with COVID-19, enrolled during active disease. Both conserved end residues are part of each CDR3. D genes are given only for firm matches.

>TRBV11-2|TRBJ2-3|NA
CASSFATGQYF
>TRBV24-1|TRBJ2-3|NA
CATSPVSADTQYF
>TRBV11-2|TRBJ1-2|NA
CASSLGAGGSVYGYTF
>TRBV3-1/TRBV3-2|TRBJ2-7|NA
CASSQNSLYEQYF
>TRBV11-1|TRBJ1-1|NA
CASSLGTRNTEAFF
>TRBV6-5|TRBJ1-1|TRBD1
CASSYGQGMRNTEAFF
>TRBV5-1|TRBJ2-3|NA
CASSFGRARSTDTQYF
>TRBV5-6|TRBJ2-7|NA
CASSLVVTGGAGEQYF
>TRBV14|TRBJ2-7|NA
CASSRSQDGGYEQYF
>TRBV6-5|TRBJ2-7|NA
CASSDYYEQYF
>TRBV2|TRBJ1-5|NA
CASSEAINRGTNQPQHF
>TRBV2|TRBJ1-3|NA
CASTTGAGNTIYF
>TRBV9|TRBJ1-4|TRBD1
CASSRDRGNEKLFF
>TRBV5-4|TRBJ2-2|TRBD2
CAIRTSGFTGELFF
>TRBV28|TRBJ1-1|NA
CASNEQGSAEAFF
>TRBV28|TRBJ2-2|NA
CASAREGGGAGELFF
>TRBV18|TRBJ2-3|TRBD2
CASSRTSGASTDTQYF
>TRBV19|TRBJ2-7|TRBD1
CASVDRGREQYF
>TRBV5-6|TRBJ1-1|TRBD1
CASTQVHGQGGNRNTEAFF
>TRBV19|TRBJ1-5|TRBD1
CASSAQGAGNQPQHF
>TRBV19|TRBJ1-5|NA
CASSIAVSGLSNQPQHF
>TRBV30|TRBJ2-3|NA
CACSGGSDTQYF
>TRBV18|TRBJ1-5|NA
CASSPARQQPQHF
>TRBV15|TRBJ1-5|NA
CATKMEAFNQPQHF
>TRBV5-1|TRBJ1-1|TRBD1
CASSLVQGATEAFF
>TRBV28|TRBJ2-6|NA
CASGTGFGANVLTF
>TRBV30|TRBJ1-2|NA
CAWSTTGLYGYTF
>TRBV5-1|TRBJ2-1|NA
CASSLDSNSPDEQFF
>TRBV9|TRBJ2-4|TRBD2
CASSAVAGLAKNIQYF
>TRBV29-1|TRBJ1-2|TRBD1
CSVEGGQGSYGYTF
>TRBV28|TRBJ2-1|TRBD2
CASLVASGSHNEQFF
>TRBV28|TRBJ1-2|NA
CASGPLPRSNYGYTF
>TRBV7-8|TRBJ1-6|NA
CASSLGGGVGSPLHF
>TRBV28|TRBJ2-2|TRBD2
CASGGTSANTGELFF
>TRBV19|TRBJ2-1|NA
CASSMQAPWTGSYNEQFF
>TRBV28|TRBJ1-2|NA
CASSRQRYGYTF
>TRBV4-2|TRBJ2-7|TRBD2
CASSQALAGGPLTYEQYF
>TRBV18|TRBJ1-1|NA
CASSPLRQGMNTEAFF
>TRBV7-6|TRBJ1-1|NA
CASSPRGGENTEAFF
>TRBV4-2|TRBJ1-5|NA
CASSQDQVGSNQPQHF
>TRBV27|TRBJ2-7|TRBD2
CASSPRTSGTYEQYF
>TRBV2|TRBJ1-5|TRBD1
CASSGTGRNQPQHF
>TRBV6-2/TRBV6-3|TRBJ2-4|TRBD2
CASSPGTSVNIQYF